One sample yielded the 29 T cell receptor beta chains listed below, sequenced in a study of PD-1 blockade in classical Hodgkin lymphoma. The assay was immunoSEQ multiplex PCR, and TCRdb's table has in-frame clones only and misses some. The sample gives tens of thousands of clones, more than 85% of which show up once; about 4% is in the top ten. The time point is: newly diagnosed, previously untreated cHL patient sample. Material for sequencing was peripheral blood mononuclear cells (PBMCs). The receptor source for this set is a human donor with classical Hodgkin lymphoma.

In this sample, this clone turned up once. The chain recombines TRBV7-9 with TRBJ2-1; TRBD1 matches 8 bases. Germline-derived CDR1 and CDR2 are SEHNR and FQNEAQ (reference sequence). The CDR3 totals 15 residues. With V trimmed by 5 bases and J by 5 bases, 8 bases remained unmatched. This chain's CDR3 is CASSRSGGYDNEQFF. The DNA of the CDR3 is TGTGCCAGCAGCCGTTCAGGGGGCTATGACAATGAGCAGTTCTTC.

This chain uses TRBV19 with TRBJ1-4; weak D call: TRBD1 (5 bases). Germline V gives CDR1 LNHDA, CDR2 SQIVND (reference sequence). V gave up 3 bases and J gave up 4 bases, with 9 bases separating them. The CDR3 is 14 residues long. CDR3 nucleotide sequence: TGTGCCAGTAGTATTGGGCAGGGTAATGAAAAACTGTTTTTT. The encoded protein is CASSIGQGNEKLFF.

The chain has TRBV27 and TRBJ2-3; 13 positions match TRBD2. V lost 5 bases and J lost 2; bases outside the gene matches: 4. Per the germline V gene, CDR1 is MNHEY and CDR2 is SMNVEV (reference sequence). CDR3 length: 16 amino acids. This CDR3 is CASSRGLAGFTDTQYF. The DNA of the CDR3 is TGTGCCAGCAGTAGGGGACTAGCGGGGTTCACAGATACGCAGTATTTT.

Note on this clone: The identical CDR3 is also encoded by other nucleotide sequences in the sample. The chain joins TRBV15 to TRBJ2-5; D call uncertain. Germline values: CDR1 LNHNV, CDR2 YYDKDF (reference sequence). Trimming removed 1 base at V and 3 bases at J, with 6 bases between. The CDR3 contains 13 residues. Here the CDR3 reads CATSRGQEETQYF. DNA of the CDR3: TGTGCCACCAGCAGAGGACAAGAAGAGACCCAGTACTTC. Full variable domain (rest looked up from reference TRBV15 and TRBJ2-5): DAMVIQNPRYQVTQFGKPVTLSCSQTLNHNVMYWYQQKSSQAPKLLFHYYDKDFNNEADTPDNFQSRRPNTSFCFLDIRSPGLGDTAMYLCATSRGQEETQYFGPGTRLLVL.

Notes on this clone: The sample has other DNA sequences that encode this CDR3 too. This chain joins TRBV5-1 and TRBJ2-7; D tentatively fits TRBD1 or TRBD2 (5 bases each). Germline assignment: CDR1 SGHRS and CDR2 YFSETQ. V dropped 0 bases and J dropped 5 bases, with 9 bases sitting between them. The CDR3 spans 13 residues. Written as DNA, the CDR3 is TGCGCCAGCAGCTTGGTGGGGGACCACGAGCAGTACTTC. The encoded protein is CASSLVGDHEQYF.

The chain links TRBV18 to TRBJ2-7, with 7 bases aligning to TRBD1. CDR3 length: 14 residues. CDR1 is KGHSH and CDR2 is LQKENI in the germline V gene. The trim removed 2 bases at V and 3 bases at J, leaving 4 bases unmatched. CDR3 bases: TGTGCCAGCTCACCAAACTGGGACAGCTACGAGCAGTACTTC. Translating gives CASSPNWDSYEQYF. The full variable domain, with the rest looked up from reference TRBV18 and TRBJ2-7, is NAGVMQNPRHLVRRRGQEARLRCSPMKGHSHVYWYRQLPEEGLKFMVYLQKENIIDESGMPKERFSAEFPKEGPSILRIQQVVRGDSAAYFCASSPNWDSYEQYFGPGTRLTVT.

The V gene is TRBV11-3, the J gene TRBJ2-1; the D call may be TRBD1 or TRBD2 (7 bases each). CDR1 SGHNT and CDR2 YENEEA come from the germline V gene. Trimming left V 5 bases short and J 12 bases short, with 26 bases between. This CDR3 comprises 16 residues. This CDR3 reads CASSRQGPPLTSAQFF. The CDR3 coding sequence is TGTGCCAGCAGCCGACAGGGACCTCCGCTCACTAGCGCGCAGTTCTTC.

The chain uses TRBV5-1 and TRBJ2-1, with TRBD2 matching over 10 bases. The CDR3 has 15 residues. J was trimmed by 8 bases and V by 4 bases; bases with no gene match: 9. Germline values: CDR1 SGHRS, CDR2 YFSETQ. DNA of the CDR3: TGCGCCAGCAGCCCAGGGACTAGCGCCGGCGATGAGCAGTTCTTC. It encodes CASSPGTSAGDEQFF. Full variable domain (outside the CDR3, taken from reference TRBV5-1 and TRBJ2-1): KAGVTQTPRYLIKTRGQQVTLSCSPISGHRSVSWYQQTPGQGLQFLFEYFSETQRNKGNFPGRFSGRQFSNSRSEMNVSTLELGDSALYLCASSPGTSAGDEQFFGPGTRLTVL.

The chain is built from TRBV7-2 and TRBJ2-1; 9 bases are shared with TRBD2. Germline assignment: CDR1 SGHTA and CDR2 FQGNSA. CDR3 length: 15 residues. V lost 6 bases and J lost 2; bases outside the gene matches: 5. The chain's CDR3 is CASSVAGGPYNEQFF. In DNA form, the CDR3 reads TGTGCCAGCAGTGTCGCGGGAGGGCCCTACAATGAGCAGTTCTTC.

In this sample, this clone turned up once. CDR3: CASSLSFSRNTEAFF. The CDR3 region has the DNA TGTGCCAGCAGTTTATCTTTTAGTCGCAACACTGAAGCTTTCTTT. The chain joins TRBV27 to TRBJ1-1; D gene unclear. CDR3 length: 15 amino acids. Germline CDR1 and CDR2: MNHEY and SMNVEV (reference sequence). V lost 0 bases and J 2 bases, leaving 10 bases between the germline ends.

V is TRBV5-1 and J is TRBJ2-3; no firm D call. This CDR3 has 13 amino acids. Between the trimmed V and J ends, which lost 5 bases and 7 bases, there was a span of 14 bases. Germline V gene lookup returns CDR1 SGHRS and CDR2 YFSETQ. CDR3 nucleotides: TGCGCCAGCAGTCAAACCCCTCTAAATACGCAGTATTTT. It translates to CASSQTPLNTQYF.

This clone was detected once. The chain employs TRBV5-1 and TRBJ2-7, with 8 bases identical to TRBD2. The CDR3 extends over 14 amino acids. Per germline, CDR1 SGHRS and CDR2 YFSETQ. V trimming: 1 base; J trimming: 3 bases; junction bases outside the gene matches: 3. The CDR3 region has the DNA TGCGCCAGCAGCTTGTCACTAGCGGACTACGAGCAGTACTTC. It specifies CASSLSLADYEQYF.

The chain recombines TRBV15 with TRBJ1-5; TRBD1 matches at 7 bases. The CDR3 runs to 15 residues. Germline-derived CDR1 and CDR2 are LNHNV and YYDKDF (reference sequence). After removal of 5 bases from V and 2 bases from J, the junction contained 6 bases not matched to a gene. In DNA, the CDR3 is TGTGCCACCAGCCGCCAAACAGGGGGCAATCAGCCCCAGCATTTT. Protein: CATSRQTGGNQPQHF. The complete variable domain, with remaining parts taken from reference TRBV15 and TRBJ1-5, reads DAMVIQNPRYQVTQFGKPVTLSCSQTLNHNVMYWYQQKSSQAPKLLFHYYDKDFNNEADTPDNFQSRRPNTSFCFLDIRSPGLGDTAMYLCATSRQTGGNQPQHFGDGTRLSIL.

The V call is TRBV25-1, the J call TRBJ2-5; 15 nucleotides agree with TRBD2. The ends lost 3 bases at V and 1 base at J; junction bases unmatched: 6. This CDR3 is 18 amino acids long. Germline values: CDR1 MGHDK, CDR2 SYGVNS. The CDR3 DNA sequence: TGTGCCAGCAGTGATGGGACTAGCGGGAGGACCCCCCAAGAGACCCAGTACTTC. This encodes CASSDGTSGRTPQETQYF.

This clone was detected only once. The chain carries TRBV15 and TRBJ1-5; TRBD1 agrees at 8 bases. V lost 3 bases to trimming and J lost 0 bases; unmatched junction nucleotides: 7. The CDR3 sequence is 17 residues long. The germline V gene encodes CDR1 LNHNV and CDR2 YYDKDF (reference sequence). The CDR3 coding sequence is TGTGCCACCAGCAGGGGTCGACAGGGGCTTAGCAATCAGCCCCAGCATTTT. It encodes CATSRGRQGLSNQPQHF.

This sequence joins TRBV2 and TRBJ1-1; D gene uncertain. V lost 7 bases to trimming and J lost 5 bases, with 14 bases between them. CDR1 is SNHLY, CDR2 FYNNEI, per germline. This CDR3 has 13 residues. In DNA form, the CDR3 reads TGTGCCAGCAACGGTCCCCGAGGGACTGAAGCTTTCTTT. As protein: CASNGPRGTEAFF.

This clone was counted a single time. CDR3 sequence reads: CASSPGQGDTEAFF. The CDR3 DNA sequence: TGTGCCAGCAGTCCGGGACAGGGAGACACTGAAGCTTTCTTT. The V call is TRBV28, the J call TRBJ1-1; 9 nucleotides align to TRBD1. The V gene end was trimmed by 5 bases and the J gene end by 3 bases; junction bases not matched to a gene: 4. The CDR3 covers 14 residues. Germline lookup yields CDR1 MDHEN and CDR2 SYDVKM.

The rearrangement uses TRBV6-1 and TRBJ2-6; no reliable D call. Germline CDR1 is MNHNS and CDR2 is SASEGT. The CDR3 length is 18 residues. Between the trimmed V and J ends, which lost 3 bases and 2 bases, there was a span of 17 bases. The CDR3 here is CASSEDLLVNAGANVLTF. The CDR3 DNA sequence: TGTGCCAGCAGTGAGGACCTCCTGGTGAATGCTGGGGCCAACGTCCTGACTTTC.

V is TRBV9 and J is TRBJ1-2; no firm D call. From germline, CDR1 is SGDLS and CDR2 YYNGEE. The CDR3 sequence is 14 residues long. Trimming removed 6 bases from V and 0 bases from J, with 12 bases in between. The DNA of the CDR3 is TGTGCCAGCACCTTGGCGGGCACTAACTATGGCTACACCTTC. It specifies CASTLAGTNYGYTF.

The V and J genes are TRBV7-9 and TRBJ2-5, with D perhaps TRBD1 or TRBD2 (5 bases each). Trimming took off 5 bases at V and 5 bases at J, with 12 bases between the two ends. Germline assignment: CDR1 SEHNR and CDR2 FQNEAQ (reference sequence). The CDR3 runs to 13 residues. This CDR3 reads CASSLMGEETQYF. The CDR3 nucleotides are TGTGCCAGCAGCCTTATGGGGGAGGAGACCCAGTACTTC.

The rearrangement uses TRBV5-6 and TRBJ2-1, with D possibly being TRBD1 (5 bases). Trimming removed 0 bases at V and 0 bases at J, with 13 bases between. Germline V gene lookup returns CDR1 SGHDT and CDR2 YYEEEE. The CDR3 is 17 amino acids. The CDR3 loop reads CASSLDLVGRSYNEQFF. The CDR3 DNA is TGTGCCAGCAGCTTGGACCTGGTGGGGCGCTCCTACAATGAGCAGTTCTTC.

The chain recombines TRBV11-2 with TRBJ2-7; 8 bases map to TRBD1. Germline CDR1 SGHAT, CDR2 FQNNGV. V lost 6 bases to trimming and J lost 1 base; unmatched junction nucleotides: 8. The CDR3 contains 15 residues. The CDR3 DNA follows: TGTGCCAGCAGGGGCACAGGGGGGAAATCCTACGAGCAGTACTTC. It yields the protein CASRGTGGKSYEQYF.

Here the CDR3 DNA reads TGCAGCACAACTGACAGCACAGATACGCAGTATTTT. Protein sequence: CSTTDSTDTQYF. This chain joins TRBV29-1 and TRBJ2-3; no reliable D call. The CDR3 is made up of 12 amino acids. The germline CDR1 and CDR2 sequences are SQVTM and ANQGSEA. V lost 8 bases and J lost 0, with 9 bases in between.

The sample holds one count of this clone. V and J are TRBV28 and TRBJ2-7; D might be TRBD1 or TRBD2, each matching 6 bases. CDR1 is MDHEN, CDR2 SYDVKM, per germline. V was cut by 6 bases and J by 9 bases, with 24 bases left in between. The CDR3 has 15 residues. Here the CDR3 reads CASSPRGGPQFLQYF. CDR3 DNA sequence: TGTGCCAGCAGCCCCCGAGGGGGGCCCCAGTTCCTGCAGTACTTC.

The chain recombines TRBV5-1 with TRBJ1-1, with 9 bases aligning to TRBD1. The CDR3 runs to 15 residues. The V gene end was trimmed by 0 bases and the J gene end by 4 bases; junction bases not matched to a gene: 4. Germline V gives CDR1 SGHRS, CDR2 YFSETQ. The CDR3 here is CASSLAVTGGTEAFF. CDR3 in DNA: TGCGCCAGCAGCTTGGCCGTGACAGGGGGCACTGAAGCTTTCTTT. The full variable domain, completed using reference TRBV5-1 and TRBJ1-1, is KAGVTQTPRYLIKTRGQQVTLSCSPISGHRSVSWYQQTPGQGLQFLFEYFSETQRNKGNFPGRFSGRQFSNSRSEMNVSTLELGDSALYLCASSLAVTGGTEAFFGQGTRLTVV.

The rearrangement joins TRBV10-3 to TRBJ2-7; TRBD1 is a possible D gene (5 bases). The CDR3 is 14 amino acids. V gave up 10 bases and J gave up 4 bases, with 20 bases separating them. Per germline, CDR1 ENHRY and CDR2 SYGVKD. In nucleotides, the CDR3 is TGTGCCAGCAGGGTTCGGGCCCTAGGTTACGAGCAGTACTTC. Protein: CASRVRALGYEQYF.

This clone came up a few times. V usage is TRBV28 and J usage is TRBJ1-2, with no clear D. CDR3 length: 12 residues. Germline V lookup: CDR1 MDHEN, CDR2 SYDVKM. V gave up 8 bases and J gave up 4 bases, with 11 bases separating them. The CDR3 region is CASALGGYGYTF. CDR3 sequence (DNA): TGTGCCAGCGCCCTGGGTGGCTATGGCTACACCTTC.

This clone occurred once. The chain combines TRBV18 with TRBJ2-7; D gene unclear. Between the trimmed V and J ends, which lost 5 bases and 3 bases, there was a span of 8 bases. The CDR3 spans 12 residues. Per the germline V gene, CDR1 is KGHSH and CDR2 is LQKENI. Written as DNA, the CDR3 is TGTGCCAGCTCAGCTTCCAACTACGAGCAGTACTTC. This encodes CASSASNYEQYF.

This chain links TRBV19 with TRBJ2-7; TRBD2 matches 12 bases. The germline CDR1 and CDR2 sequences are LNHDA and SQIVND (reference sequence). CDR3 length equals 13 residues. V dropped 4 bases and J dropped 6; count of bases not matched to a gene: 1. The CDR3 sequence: CASSTSGRGEQYF. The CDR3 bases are TGTGCCAGTAGTACTAGCGGGAGGGGCGAGCAGTACTTC. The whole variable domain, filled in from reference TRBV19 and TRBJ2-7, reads DGGITQSPKYLFRKEGQNVTLSCEQNLNHDAMYWYRQDPGQGLRLIYYSQIVNDFQKGDIAEGYSVSREKKESFPLTVTSAQKNPTAFYLCASSTSGRGEQYFGPGTRLTVT.